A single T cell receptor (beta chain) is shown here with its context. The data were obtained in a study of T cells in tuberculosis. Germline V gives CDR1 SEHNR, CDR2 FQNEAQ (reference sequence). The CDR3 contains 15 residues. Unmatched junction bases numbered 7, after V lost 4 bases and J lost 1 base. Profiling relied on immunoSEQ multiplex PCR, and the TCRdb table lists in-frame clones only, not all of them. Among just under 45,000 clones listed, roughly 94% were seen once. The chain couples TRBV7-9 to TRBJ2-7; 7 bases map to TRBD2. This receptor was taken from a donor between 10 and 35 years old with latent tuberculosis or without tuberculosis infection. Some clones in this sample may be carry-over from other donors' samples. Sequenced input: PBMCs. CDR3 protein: CASSSTGTMSYEQYF. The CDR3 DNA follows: TGTGCCAGCAGCTCAACCGGGACTATGTCCTACGAGCAGTACTTC.